A single T cell receptor beta chain is shown here with its context. The antigen is undetermined. In generating TCR beta cDNA, 5'RACE template switching with UMIs was used. TCRdb processed the 5' RACE reads again and assigns one entry to each CDR3 protein, with no DNA. This repertoire includes some 600,000 distinct CDR3 sequences. This specimen belongs to a study of T cells expressing NK-cell markers. The wider study: Researchers got TCR beta repertoires out of sorted CD3+CD56+NKG2C+, CD3+CD56+NKG2C- and CD3+CD56-NKG2C+ T cells. Notes on the study in general: Also leading the CD3+CD56-NKG2C+ fraction in a few donors were these clonotypes.

The material sequenced was blood T cells: a sorted CD56 or NKG2C T cell subset, CD4+ or CD8+ T cells, or bulk PBMC T cells (not recorded which). The TCR was taken from a man between 18 and 29 years old in good health.

The CDR3 is CASSDPGLALNEQFF. This chain links TRBV12-3 or TRBV12-4 with TRBJ2-1; TCRdb proposes TRBD2, but this gene call is untestable without DNA. The CDR3 has 15 amino acids.